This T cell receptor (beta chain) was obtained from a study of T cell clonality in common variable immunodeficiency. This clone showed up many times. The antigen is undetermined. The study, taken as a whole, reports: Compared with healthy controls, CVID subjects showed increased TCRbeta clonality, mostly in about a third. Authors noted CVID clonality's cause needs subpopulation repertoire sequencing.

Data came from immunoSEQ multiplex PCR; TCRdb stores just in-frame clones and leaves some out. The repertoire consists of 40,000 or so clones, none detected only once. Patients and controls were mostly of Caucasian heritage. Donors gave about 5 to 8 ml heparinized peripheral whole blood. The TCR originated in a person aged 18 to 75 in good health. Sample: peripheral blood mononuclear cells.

CDR3 bases read: TGTGCCAGCTCACCCCGGGACAGGGGAATTCGAGAGACC. It specifies CASSPRDRGIRET. The full CDR3 protein reads CASSPRDRGIRETQYF. The chain employs TRBV18 and TRBJ2-5; 10 positions match TRBD1. The DNA ends 3 residues before the CDR3 does, and the rest of the CDR3 is filled in from the germline J gene. The CDR3 is 16 amino acids. V gave up 3 bases and J gave up 4 bases; unmatched junction bases: 8. Per the germline V gene, CDR1 is KGHSH and CDR2 is LQKENI.